What follows is one TCR beta chain and its context. Its antigen is as yet unknown. The CDR3 consists of 12 residues. Deletions cut 6 bases from V and 5 bases from J, with 9 bases between. Germline CDR1 is SEHNR and CDR2 is FQNEAQ (reference sequence). The PCR contained 60 Vbeta and 13 Jbeta primers. Libraries were prepared by immunoSEQ multiplex PCR; TCRdb keeps only in-frame clonotypes and omits some of them. The sample has about 39,000 clones, and its top ten clones hold 4%. These data are taken from a study of cytomegalovirus exposure and HLA in healthy donors. Study-wide findings and caveats: An analysis done earlier found most TCR beta V segments productive about 87% or about 30% of the time. Solely CMV serostatus was available to characterize immune exposure.

The clonotype comes from a male donor in good health and CMV-seronegative. The sample taken for sequencing was PBMCs. The chain recombines TRBV7-9 with TRBJ2-3; no clear D. CDR3 loop: CASSSRRDTQYF. The DNA for the CDR3 is TGTGCCAGCAGTTCGAGGAGAGATACGCAGTATTTT.